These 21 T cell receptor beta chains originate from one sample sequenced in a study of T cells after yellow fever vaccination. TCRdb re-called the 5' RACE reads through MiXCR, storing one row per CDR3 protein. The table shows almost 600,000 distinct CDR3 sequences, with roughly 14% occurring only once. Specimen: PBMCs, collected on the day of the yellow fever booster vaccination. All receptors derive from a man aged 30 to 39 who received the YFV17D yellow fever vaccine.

CDR3 loop: CASSSSGPAETQYF. DNA for the CDR3: TGTGCCAGCAGTTCTTCAGGGCCGGCCGAGACCCAGTACTTC. The chain is built from TRBV6-5 and TRBJ2-5; D is perhaps TRBD1 (5 bases). The ends were cut back, 4 bases at V and 5 bases at J, with 14 bases in the middle. CDR1 is MNHEY and CDR2 is SVGAGI in the germline V gene. The CDR3 covers 14 residues.

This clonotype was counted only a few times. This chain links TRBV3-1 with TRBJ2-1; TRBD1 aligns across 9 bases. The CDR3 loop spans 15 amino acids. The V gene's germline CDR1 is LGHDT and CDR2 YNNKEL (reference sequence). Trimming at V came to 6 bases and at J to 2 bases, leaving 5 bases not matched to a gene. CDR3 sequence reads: CASRQTGGPYNEQFF. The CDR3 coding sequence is TGTGCCAGCAGACAAACAGGGGGCCCCTACAATGAGCAGTTCTTC.

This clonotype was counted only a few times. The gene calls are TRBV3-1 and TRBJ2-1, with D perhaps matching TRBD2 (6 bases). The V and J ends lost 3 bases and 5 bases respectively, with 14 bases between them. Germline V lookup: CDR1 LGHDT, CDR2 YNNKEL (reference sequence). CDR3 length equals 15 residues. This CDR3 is CASSQVGRGDNEQFF. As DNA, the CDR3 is TGTGCCAGCAGCCAGGTCGGGAGAGGGGACAATGAGCAGTTCTTC.

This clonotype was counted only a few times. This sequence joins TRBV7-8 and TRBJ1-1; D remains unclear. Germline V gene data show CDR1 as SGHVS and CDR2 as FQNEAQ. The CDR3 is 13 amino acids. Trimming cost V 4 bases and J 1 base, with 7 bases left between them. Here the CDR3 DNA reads TGTGCCAGCAGCTCAGGACCGAACACTGAAGCTTTCTTT. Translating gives CASSSGPNTEAFF.

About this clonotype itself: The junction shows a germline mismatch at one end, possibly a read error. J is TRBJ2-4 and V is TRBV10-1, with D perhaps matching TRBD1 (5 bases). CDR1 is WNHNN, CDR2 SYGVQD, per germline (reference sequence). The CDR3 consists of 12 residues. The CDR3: CASSQGNGPTVF. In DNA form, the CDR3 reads TGCGCCAGCAGCCAAGGTAACGGACCGACAGTTTTC.

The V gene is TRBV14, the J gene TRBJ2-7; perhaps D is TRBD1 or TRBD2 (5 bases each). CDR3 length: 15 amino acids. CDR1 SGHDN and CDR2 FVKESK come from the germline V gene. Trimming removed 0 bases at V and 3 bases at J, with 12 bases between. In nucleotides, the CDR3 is TGTGCCAGCAGCCAAGATTGGGGGACCGGCTACGAGCAGTACTTC. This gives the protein CASSQDWGTGYEQYF. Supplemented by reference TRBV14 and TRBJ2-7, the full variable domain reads EAGVTQFPSHSVIEKGQTVTLRCDPISGHDNLYWYRRVMGKEIKFLLHFVKESKQDESGMPNNRFLAERTGGTYSTLKVQPAELEDSGVYFCASSQDWGTGYEQYFGPGTRLTVT.

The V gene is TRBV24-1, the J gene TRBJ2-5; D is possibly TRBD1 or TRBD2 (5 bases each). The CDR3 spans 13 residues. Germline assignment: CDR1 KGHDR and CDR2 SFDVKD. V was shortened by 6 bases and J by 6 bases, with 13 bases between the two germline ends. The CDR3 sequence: CATSPGTPQTQYF. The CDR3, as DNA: TGTGCCACCAGTCCCGGGACCCCTCAGACCCAGTACTTC.

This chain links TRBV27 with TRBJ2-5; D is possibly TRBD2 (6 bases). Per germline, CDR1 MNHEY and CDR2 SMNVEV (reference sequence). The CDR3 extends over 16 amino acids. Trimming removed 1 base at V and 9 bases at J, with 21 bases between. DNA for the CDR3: TGTGCCAGCAGTTTATTAGGGACTGCTTCAAGGGGATCCCAGTACTTC. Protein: CASSLLGTASRGSQYF.

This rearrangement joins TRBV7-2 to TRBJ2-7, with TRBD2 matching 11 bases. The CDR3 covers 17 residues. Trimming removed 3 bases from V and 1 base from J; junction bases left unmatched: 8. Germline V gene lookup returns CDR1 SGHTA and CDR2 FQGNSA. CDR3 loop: CASSFKTSGIKSYEQYF. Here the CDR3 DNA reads TGTGCCAGCAGCTTCAAGACTAGCGGGATCAAGTCCTACGAGCAGTACTTC.

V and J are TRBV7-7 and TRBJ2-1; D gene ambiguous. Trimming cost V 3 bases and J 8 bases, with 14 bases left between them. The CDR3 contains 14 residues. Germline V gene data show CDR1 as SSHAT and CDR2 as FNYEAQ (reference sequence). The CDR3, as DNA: TGTGCCAGCAGCTTGAATCCTATAAACGATGAGCAGTTCTTC. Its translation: CASSLNPINDEQFF.

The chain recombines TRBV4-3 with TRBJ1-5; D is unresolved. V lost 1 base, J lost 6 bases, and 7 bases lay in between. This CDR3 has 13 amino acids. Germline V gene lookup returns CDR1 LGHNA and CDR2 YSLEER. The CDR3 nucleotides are TGCGCCAGCAGCCAAGTGATGGGTCAGCCCCAGCATTTT. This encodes CASSQVMGQPQHF.

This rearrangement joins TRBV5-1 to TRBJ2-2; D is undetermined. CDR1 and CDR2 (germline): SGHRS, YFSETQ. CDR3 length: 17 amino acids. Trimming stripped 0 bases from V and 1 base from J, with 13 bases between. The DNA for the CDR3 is TGCGCCAGCAGCTTGGCCCTCCGAGACCTGAACACCGGGGAGCTGTTTTTT. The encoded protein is CASSLALRDLNTGELFF.

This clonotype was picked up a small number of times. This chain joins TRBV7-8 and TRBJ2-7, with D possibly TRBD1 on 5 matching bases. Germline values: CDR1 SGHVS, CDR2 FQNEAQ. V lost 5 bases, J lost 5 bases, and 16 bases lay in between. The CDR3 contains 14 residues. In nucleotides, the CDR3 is TGTGCCAGCAGCCTAATGGCAGGGCTTAACGAGCAGTACTTC. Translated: CASSLMAGLNEQYF.

CDR3 protein: CASRPRTGSRTEDTGELFF. Here the CDR3 DNA reads TGTGCCAGCAGACCTCGGACAGGAAGCCGCACTGAGGACACCGGGGAGCTGTTTTTT. V usage is TRBV6-1 and J usage is TRBJ2-2; TRBD1 matches 7 bases. The ends lost 6 bases at V and 3 bases at J; junction bases unmatched: 19. The CDR3 runs 19 residues. Germline CDR1 MNHNS, CDR2 SASEGT.

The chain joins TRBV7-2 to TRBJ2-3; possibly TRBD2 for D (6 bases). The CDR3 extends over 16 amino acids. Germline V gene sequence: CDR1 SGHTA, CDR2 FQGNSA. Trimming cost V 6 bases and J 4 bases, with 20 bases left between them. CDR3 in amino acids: CASRPVTSRWADTQYF. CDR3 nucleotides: TGTGCCAGCAGACCCGTGACTAGTCGCTGGGCAGATACGCAGTATTTT.

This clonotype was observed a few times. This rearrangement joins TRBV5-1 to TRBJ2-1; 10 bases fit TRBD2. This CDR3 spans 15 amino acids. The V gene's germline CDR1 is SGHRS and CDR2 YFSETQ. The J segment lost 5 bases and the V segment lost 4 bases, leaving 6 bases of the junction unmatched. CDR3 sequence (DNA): TGCGCCAGCAGCGGTACCGGGACTAGCGACAATGAGCAGTTCTTC. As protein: CASSGTGTSDNEQFF.

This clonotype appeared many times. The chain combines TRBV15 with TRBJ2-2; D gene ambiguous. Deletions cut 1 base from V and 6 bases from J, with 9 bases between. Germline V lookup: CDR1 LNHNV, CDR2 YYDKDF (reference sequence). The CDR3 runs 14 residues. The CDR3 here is CATSRGEEAGELFF. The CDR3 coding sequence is TGTGCCACCAGCAGAGGAGAGGAAGCCGGGGAGCTGTTTTTT.

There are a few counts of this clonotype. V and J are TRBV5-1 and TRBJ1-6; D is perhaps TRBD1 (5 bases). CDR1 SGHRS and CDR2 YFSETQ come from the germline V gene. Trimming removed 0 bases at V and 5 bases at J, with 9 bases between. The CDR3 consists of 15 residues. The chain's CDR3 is CASSLGAGNNSPLHF. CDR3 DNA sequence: TGCGCCAGCAGCTTGGGGGCAGGGAATAATTCACCCCTCCACTTT.

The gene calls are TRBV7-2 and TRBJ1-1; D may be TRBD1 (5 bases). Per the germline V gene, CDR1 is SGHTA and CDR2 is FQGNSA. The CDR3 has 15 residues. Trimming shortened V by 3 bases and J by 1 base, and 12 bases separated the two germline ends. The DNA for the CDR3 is TGTGCCAGCAGCTTGACAGTATTGGGGAACACTGAAGCTTTCTTT. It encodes CASSLTVLGNTEAFF.

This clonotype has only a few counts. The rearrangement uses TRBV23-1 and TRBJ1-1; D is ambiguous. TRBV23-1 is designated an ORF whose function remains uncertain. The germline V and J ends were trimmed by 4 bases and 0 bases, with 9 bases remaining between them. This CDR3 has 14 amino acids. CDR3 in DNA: TGCGCCAGCAGTCCCCCTACAGTGAACACTGAAGCTTTCTTT. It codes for CASSPPTVNTEAFF.

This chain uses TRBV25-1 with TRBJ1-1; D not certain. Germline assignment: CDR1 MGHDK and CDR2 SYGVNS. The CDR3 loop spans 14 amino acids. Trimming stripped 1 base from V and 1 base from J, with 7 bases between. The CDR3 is CASSEWRENTEAFF. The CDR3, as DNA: TGTGCCAGCAGTGAATGGCGGGAGAACACTGAAGCTTTCTTT.